This passage covers 25 T cell receptor beta chains from one sample sequenced in a study of T cell clones after liver transplantation. Measured with immunoSEQ multiplex PCR; TCRdb has only the in-frame clones, and not every one. The data show 18,000 or so clones, 80% to 90% seen once. The specimen was CD8+ T cells from blood, collected approximately 3.5 years after liver transplant. Every receptor here comes from a human patient who received a liver transplant. The graft donor may be the source of some T cells.

The CDR3 loop reads CASSLGQGGNYGYTF. The CDR3 DNA reads as TGCGCCAGCAGCTTGGGACAGGGGGGAAACTATGGCTACACCTTC. This sequence joins TRBV5-1 and TRBJ1-2; 9 bases fit TRBD1. Germline trimming cut 0 bases from V and 2 bases from J; bases unmatched to any gene: 2. From germline, CDR1 is SGHRS and CDR2 YFSETQ. This CDR3 spans 15 amino acids.

This clone was counted a few times. V usage is TRBV28 and J usage is TRBJ2-7; the D call may be TRBD1 or TRBD2 (5 bases each). There are 15 residues in the CDR3. V was shortened by 4 bases and J by 2 bases, with 15 bases between the two germline ends. The germline gives CDR1 MDHEN, CDR2 SYDVKM. The CDR3 reads CASSSTGTAAYEQYF. The CDR3 DNA reads as TGTGCCAGCAGTTCCACCGGGACCGCCGCCTACGAGCAGTACTTC.

The rearrangement uses TRBV5-1 and TRBJ2-7, with TRBD2 identical over 11 bases. This CDR3 spans 16 amino acids. J was trimmed by 5 bases and V by 5 bases; bases with no gene match: 12. The V gene's germline CDR1 is SGHRS and CDR2 YFSETQ. CDR3 in DNA: TGCGCCAGCAGTCCTTCTAGCGGGAGGATCGACCACGAGCAGTACTTC. It encodes CASSPSSGRIDHEQYF.

This clone was counted once. The V and J genes are TRBV28 and TRBJ2-3, with a tentative D call TRBD2 (6 bases). CDR1 is MDHEN and CDR2 is SYDVKM in the germline V gene. The CDR3 length is 14 residues. V lost 7 bases, J lost 2 bases, and 13 bases lay in between. CDR3 DNA: TGTGCCAGCACGGGAGTATACACCACAGATACGCAGTATTTT. Amino acid sequence: CASTGVYTTDTQYF.

The chain uses TRBV6-5 and TRBJ1-1, with 8 bases lining up with TRBD1. CDR3 length: 13 residues. The germline V gene has CDR1 MNHEY and CDR2 SVGAGI. Trimming removed 5 bases from V and 4 bases from J; junction bases left unmatched: 3. The CDR3 DNA reads as TGTGCCAGCAGTCCCAGGGGGCCCACTGAAGCTTTCTTT. This translates into CASSPRGPTEAFF.

The V gene is TRBV27, the J gene TRBJ1-4; D not certain. The CDR3 contains 12 residues. Germline V gene lookup returns CDR1 MNHEY and CDR2 SMNVEV (reference sequence). V lost 5 bases, J lost 4 bases, and 5 bases lay in between. DNA of the CDR3: TGTGCCAGCAGTGGGCTTAATGAAAAACTGTTTTTT. Amino acid sequence: CASSGLNEKLFF.

This clone was recorded only once. CDR3 loop: CASSLTGGTDTQYF. For the CDR3, the DNA is TGTGCCAGCAGTTTAACTGGCGGCACAGATACGCAGTATTTT. V and J are TRBV27 and TRBJ2-3, with unresolved D. Per germline, CDR1 MNHEY and CDR2 SMNVEV (reference sequence). Between the trimmed V and J ends, which lost 2 bases and 1 base, there was a span of 7 bases. The CDR3 has 14 residues.

This chain's CDR3 is CASSLWGWESSTDTQYF. CDR3 in DNA: TGTGCCAGTAGTCTCTGGGGTTGGGAGTCGAGCACAGATACGCAGTATTTT. The chain uses TRBV19 and TRBJ2-3; a possible D gene is TRBD2 (5 bases). The CDR3 covers 17 residues. Germline V CDR1 and CDR2: LNHDA, SQIVND (reference sequence). Between the trimmed V and J ends, which lost 5 bases and 0 bases, there was a span of 18 bases. Using reference TRBV19 and TRBJ2-3 for the parts outside the CDR3, the full variable domain is DGGITQSPKYLFRKEGQNVTLSCEQNLNHDAMYWYRQDPGQGLRLIYYSQIVNDFQKGDIAEGYSVSREKKESFPLTVTSAQKNPTAFYLCASSLWGWESSTDTQYFGPGTRLTVL.

This clone was counted only a few times. The chain couples TRBV5-1 to TRBJ2-7; tentative D call: TRBD1 (6 bases). CDR3 length: 15 amino acids. V was cut by 0 bases and J by 5 bases, with 15 bases left in between. The germline CDR1 and CDR2 sequences are SGHRS and YFSETQ. CDR3 protein: CASSLATGKSHEQYF. The CDR3 coding sequence is TGCGCCAGCAGCTTGGCCACAGGGAAGTCCCACGAGCAGTACTTC.

The genes are TRBV5-1 and TRBJ2-5, with 16 bases fitting TRBD2. V lost 6 bases to trimming and J lost 5 bases; unmatched junction nucleotides: 13. The CDR3 has 18 amino acids. In germline, CDR1 is SGHRS, CDR2 YFSETQ. The CDR3 protein is CASMGGLAGGSWAETQYF. The CDR3 nucleotides are TGCGCCAGCATGGGGGGACTAGCGGGAGGGAGTTGGGCGGAGACCCAGTACTTC.

This clone was seen only a few times. The chain links TRBV25-1 to TRBJ2-1; D gene ambiguous. Trimming cost V 5 bases and J 6 bases, with 20 bases left between them. CDR1 MGHDK and CDR2 SYGVNS come from the germline V gene. The CDR3 runs 16 residues. CDR3 coding DNA: TGTGCCAGCAGTCCCCAGGTAGGGCCGTACGTCAATGAGCAGTTCTTC. This sequence encodes CASSPQVGPYVNEQFF. The whole variable domain, filled in from reference TRBV25-1 and TRBJ2-1, reads EADIYQTPRYLVIGTGKKITLECSQTMGHDKMYWYQQDPGMELHLIHYSYGVNSTEKGDLSSESTVSRIRTEHFPLTLESARPSHTSQYLCASSPQVGPYVNEQFFGPGTRLTVL.

This chain links TRBV11-2 with TRBJ2-5; either TRBD1 or TRBD2 may fit D (5 bases each). Germline V gene lookup returns CDR1 SGHAT and CDR2 FQNNGV. Trimming shortened V by 6 bases and J by 4 bases, and 15 bases separated the two germline ends. This CDR3 is 14 amino acids long. In nucleotides, the CDR3 is TGTGCCAGCAGGAGTAGTGGGGGAACAGAGACCCAGTACTTC. The encoded protein is CASRSSGGTETQYF.

The sample holds one count of this clone. The V and J genes are TRBV19 and TRBJ2-2, with TRBD2 matching over 10 bases. Germline V gives CDR1 LNHDA, CDR2 SQIVND (reference sequence). The junction had 10 bases not matched to a gene; V was cut back by 7 bases and J by 5 bases. The CDR3 loop spans 16 amino acids. The CDR3 DNA reads TGTGCCAGTAAGCCAGCGGGAGGGCCGGGAACCGGGGAGCTGTTTTTT. Residues: CASKPAGGPGTGELFF.

V gene TRBV25-1 combines with J gene TRBJ2-7; 9 nucleotides align to TRBD1. V gave up 5 bases and J gave up 5 bases; unmatched junction bases: 7. CDR1 and CDR2 from the germline V gene are MGHDK and SYGVNS. The CDR3 loop spans 14 amino acids. The CDR3 nucleotides read TGTGCCAGCAGTCCTCCCGGGACAGGGCACGAGCAGTACTTC. Protein product: CASSPPGTGHEQYF.

This clone has just one count. The chain carries TRBV27 and TRBJ2-3; possible D gene TRBD2, 5 bases. The V end lost 3 bases, the J end lost 3 bases, and 13 bases lay between the germline ends. Per germline, CDR1 MNHEY and CDR2 SMNVEV (reference sequence). The CDR3 covers 15 residues. In DNA, the CDR3 is TGTGCCAGCAGTTTCCGGGCGGGCACGACAGATACGCAGTATTTT. Translating it yields CASSFRAGTTDTQYF.

The chain combines TRBV28 with TRBJ2-3; 7 nucleotides agree with TRBD2. The CDR3 has 18 residues. Germline loops: CDR1 MDHEN, CDR2 SYDVKM. With 3 bases clipped from V and 0 bases from J, the junction kept 12 bases outside the gene matches. The CDR3: CASSFPRWGEGSTDTQYF. CDR3 bases: TGTGCCAGCAGTTTCCCCCGTTGGGGGGAGGGTAGCACAGATACGCAGTATTTT.

The chain employs TRBV11-2 and TRBJ2-5; D is ambiguous. Per germline, CDR1 SGHAT and CDR2 FQNNGV. V lost 6 bases and J 5 bases, leaving 13 bases between the germline ends. This CDR3 has 13 amino acids. CDR3 in DNA: TGTGCCAGCAGTCCTCATGCGCAGGAGACCCAGTACTTC. Amino acid sequence: CASSPHAQETQYF.

The V gene is TRBV19, the J gene TRBJ1-2; D uncertain. The CDR3 is 14 residues long. In germline, CDR1 is LNHDA, CDR2 SQIVND (reference sequence). Between the trimmed V and J ends, which lost 3 bases and 0 bases, there was a span of 8 bases. The CDR3 nucleotides read TGTGCCAGTAGTATTGTGGCCGCTAACTATGGCTACACCTTC. Protein sequence: CASSIVAANYGYTF. Combining the CDR3 with reference TRBV19 and TRBJ1-2 gives the whole variable domain DGGITQSPKYLFRKEGQNVTLSCEQNLNHDAMYWYRQDPGQGLRLIYYSQIVNDFQKGDIAEGYSVSREKKESFPLTVTSAQKNPTAFYLCASSIVAANYGYTFGSGTRLTVV.

This chain uses TRBV4-2 with TRBJ2-7, with 11 bases aligning to TRBD2. The germline V gene has CDR1 LGHNA and CDR2 YNFKEQ. With 0 bases clipped from V and 7 bases from J, the junction kept 5 bases outside the gene matches. The CDR3 covers 15 residues. This CDR3 reads CASSQELAGGGEQYF. The CDR3 nucleotides read TGTGCCAGCAGCCAAGAGTTAGCGGGAGGGGGGGAGCAGTACTTC.

This chain connects TRBV6-5 to TRBJ1-5; D call uncertain. V lost 0 bases, J lost 3 bases, and 9 bases lay in between. Germline CDR1 MNHEY, CDR2 SVGAGI. The CDR3 runs 15 residues. The CDR3: CASSYSGRPNQPQHF. The CDR3 DNA follows: TGTGCCAGCAGTTACTCGGGGAGGCCCAATCAGCCCCAGCATTTT.

This chain links TRBV5-4 with TRBJ2-2, with 12 bases aligning to TRBD2. The CDR3 length is 16 residues. The V gene's germline CDR1 is SGHNT and CDR2 YYREEE (reference sequence). V lost 5 bases to trimming and J lost 1 base; unmatched junction nucleotides: 3. The CDR3 here is CASSLAGGLNTGELFF. The CDR3 DNA is TGTGCCAGCAGTCTAGCGGGAGGGCTGAACACCGGGGAGCTGTTTTTT.

The chain has TRBV6-5 and TRBJ2-1; no clear D. This CDR3 comprises 14 residues. CDR1 is MNHEY, CDR2 SVGAGI, per germline. Trimming removed 2 bases at V and 10 bases at J, with 15 bases between. CDR3 region: CASSYTNREVEQFF. The DNA of the CDR3 is TGTGCCAGCAGTTACACAAATCGAGAGGTCGAGCAGTTCTTC.

The gene calls are TRBV7-9 and TRBJ2-2, with TRBD2 matching over 8 bases. The CDR3 totals 18 residues. V gave up 4 bases and J gave up 1 base; unmatched junction bases: 11. Germline V gene lookup returns CDR1 SEHNR and CDR2 FQNEAQ (reference sequence). In nucleotides, the CDR3 is TGTGCCAGCAGCTCCTCTGTACCGAGCGGGAGGAACACCGGGGAGCTGTTTTTT. It is translated as CASSSSVPSGRNTGELFF.

This clone was counted once. The V gene is TRBV29-1, the J gene TRBJ2-3, with 9 bases lining up with TRBD2. The CDR3 runs 15 residues. Trimming cost V 2 bases and J 5 bases; bases outside gene matches: 8. The germline gives CDR1 SQVTM, CDR2 ANQGSEA. DNA of the CDR3: TGCAGCGTTGAACCAGCGGGAGGCGTCATAGATACGCAGTATTTT. This codes for CSVEPAGGVIDTQYF.

The count of this clone is one. CDR3 protein: CASSLAAGGSYNEQFF. In nucleotides, the CDR3 is TGTGCCAGCAGCTTAGCAGCGGGAGGGTCCTACAATGAGCAGTTCTTC. The chain joins TRBV7-9 to TRBJ2-1; 10 bases line up with TRBD2. This CDR3 has 16 amino acids. The V segment lost 0 bases and the J segment 1 base; nucleotides outside the gene matches: 0. In germline, CDR1 is SEHNR, CDR2 FQNEAQ (reference sequence).